This T cell receptor beta chain was identified during a study of T cells in Graves' hyperthyroidism and ophthalmopathy. Study summary: The blood sample was taken at first diagnosis, before treatment began.

Germline V CDR1 and CDR2: LNHNV, YYDKDF (reference sequence). Between the trimmed V and J ends, which lost 4 bases and 4 bases, there was a span of 14 bases. The CDR3 sequence is 15 residues long. This clonotype occurred many times. Amplified TCR beta CDR3 regions came from RNA transcripts. HTBI primers were used for first-round RT-PCR of the TCR CDR3. TCRdb fed the multiplex PCR reads into MiXCR, producing one record per CDR3 protein. The sample includes nearly 750,000 distinct CDR3 sequences, roughly a third seen only once; the top ten take around 30%. This clonotype was sampled from a woman aged 40 to 49 with Graves' hyperthyroidism. Sequencing input: blood. The chain recombines TRBV15 with TRBJ1-3; D is perhaps TRBD1 (5 bases). This CDR3 is CATSTPRAAGNTIYF. DNA for the CDR3: TGTGCCACCAGCACCCCCAGGGCGGCAGGAAACACCATATATTTT.